A single sample is the source of the 14 T cell receptor beta chains below, sequenced in a study of T cell repertoires in cytomegalovirus infection. TCRdb reanalysed the reads using MiXCR and keeps one entry per CDR3 protein. The sample gives over 300,000 distinct CDR3 sequences, roughly a sixth of which show up once; about 11% is in the top ten. The sequenced sample consisted of PBMCs. The receptors stem from a human donor in good health (CMV status not recorded). Some clones in this sample may be carry-over from other donors' samples.

This clonotype has a count of ten or more. V is TRBV27 and J is TRBJ2-7; possibly TRBD1 for D (6 bases). The CDR3 consists of 14 residues. V shed 4 bases and J shed 5 bases, with 15 bases lying between them. Germline CDR1 is MNHEY and CDR2 is SMNVEV (reference sequence). CDR3 DNA sequence: TGTGCCAGCAGTTCAATCCGGACAGAGAACGAGCAGTACTTC. Its protein is CASSSIRTENEQYF.

The J gene is TRBJ2-6, the V gene TRBV19; TRBD1 is a possible D gene (5 bases). CDR3 length: 19 amino acids. Germline V gene lookup returns CDR1 LNHDA and CDR2 SQIVND (reference sequence). Trimming took 0 bases from V and 1 from J, leaving 16 bases between them. CDR3 region: CASSIDSPRQLSGANVLTF. The CDR3 nucleotides are TGTGCCAGTAGTATAGATTCACCTAGACAGCTATCTGGGGCCAACGTCCTGACTTTC. The variable domain in full, completed from reference TRBV19 and TRBJ2-6, reads DGGITQSPKYLFRKEGQNVTLSCEQNLNHDAMYWYRQDPGQGLRLIYYSQIVNDFQKGDIAEGYSVSREKKESFPLTVTSAQKNPTAFYLCASSIDSPRQLSGANVLTFGAGSRLTVL.

The chain recombines TRBV29-1 with TRBJ1-1; no firm D call. Trimming removed 6 bases from V and 0 bases from J, with 2 bases in between. There are 10 residues in the CDR3. In germline, CDR1 is SQVTM, CDR2 ANQGSEA. This CDR3 reads CSVVNTEAFF. The CDR3 DNA is TGCAGCGTGGTGAACACTGAAGCTTTCTTT.

In DNA form, the CDR3 reads TGTGCCAGCAGCTCCGGGGGGACAGGCCCCACAGAAGCTTTCTTT. Its translation: CASSSGGTGPTEAFF. The V call is TRBV7-3, the J call TRBJ1-1; 8 positions match TRBD1. Germline CDR1 is SGHTA and CDR2 is FQGTGA. V lost 4 bases, J lost 8 bases, and 12 bases stayed unmatched. CDR3 length: 15 amino acids.

The chain recombines TRBV6-5 with TRBJ1-5, with D unclear. V was shortened by 0 bases and J by 0 bases, with 6 bases between the two germline ends. Germline assignment: CDR1 MNHEY and CDR2 SVGAGI. The CDR3 is made up of 15 amino acids. CDR3 coding DNA: TGTGCCAGCAGTTACTCAAGCGGTAGCAATCAGCCCCAGCATTTT. Translating it yields CASSYSSGSNQPQHF.

V usage is TRBV7-6 and J usage is TRBJ2-2, with TRBD2 identical over 10 bases. This CDR3 region has 16 residues. Trimming at V came to 0 bases and at J to 10 bases, leaving 8 bases not matched to a gene. Germline values: CDR1 SGHVS, CDR2 FNYEAQ. The CDR3 spells CASSLASGGPLPELFF. CDR3 DNA: TGTGCCAGCAGCTTAGCTAGCGGGGGGCCCCTACCGGAGCTGTTTTTT.

This clonotype was seen a few times. The rearrangement links TRBV5-8 to TRBJ1-1, with 8 bases lining up with TRBD1. Germline V gene data show CDR1 as SGHTS and CDR2 as YDEGEE. After removal of 4 bases from V and 5 bases from J, the junction contained 4 bases not matched to a gene. The CDR3 loop spans 13 amino acids. The CDR3: CASSINRGTEAFF. DNA of the CDR3: TGTGCCAGCAGCATAAACAGGGGGACTGAAGCTTTCTTT.

This sequence joins TRBV12-3 or TRBV12-4 and TRBJ1-5; no definite D call. The CDR3 is made up of 14 amino acids. V gave up 5 bases and J gave up 4 bases, with 12 bases separating them. As DNA, the CDR3 is TGTGCCAGCAGTCCTCAAGCCAGTAATCAGCCCCAGCATTTT. Translated, it gives CASSPQASNQPQHF.

This clonotype was picked up one time. Germline is not matched at one junction end, which may reflect a read error. The chain combines TRBV19 with TRBJ2-6; D gene uncertain. The germline CDR1 and CDR2 sequences are LNHDA and SQIVND (reference sequence). The CDR3 has 15 residues. The CDR3, as DNA: TGTACCAGTAAAGCCCGAGAGGCTGGGGCCAACGTCCTGACTTTC. Its protein product is CTSKAREAGANVLTF.

This clonotype was observed a few times. V usage is TRBV7-2 and J usage is TRBJ1-2, with TRBD1 as a possible D gene (5 bases). V lost 3 bases and J lost 8, with 13 bases in between. Looked up from germline, CDR1 is SGHTA and CDR2 is FQGNSA. The CDR3 is 13 amino acids. CDR3 amino acids: CASSFRQQGGYTF. The CDR3 nucleotides read TGTGCCAGCAGCTTCCGACAGCAGGGCGGCTACACCTTC.

This clonotype was counted a few times. This sequence joins TRBV19 and TRBJ2-2; D unclear. The CDR3 totals 14 residues. Trimming pared 6 bases from V and 1 base from J, leaving 9 bases between. Germline V gene data show CDR1 as LNHDA and CDR2 as SQIVND (reference sequence). This chain's CDR3 is CASRLRQNTGELFF. The CDR3, as DNA: TGTGCCAGTAGGCTGCGGCAGAACACCGGGGAGCTGTTTTTT. Variable domain in full (rest from reference TRBV19 and TRBJ2-2): DGGITQSPKYLFRKEGQNVTLSCEQNLNHDAMYWYRQDPGQGLRLIYYSQIVNDFQKGDIAEGYSVSREKKESFPLTVTSAQKNPTAFYLCASRLRQNTGELFFGEGSRLTVL.

This clonotype was seen at least ten times. V usage is TRBV11-2 and J usage is TRBJ1-5, with D perhaps matching TRBD1 (5 bases). Trimming left V 3 bases short and J 0 bases short, with 9 bases between. The CDR3 covers 15 residues. CDR1 SGHAT and CDR2 FQNNGV come from the germline V gene. In DNA form, the CDR3 reads TGTGCCAGCAGCTTTGGGGGGACTAGCAATCAGCCCCAGCATTTT. It yields the protein CASSFGGTSNQPQHF.

The chain links TRBV7-2 to TRBJ2-5; D is uncertain. Germline assignment: CDR1 SGHTA and CDR2 FQGNSA. V was clipped by 5 bases and J by 5 bases, with 12 bases between them. The CDR3 has 13 amino acids. The CDR3 DNA reads TGTGCCAGCAGCCGGACCCAAAGGGAGACCCAGTACTTC. Amino acids: CASSRTQRETQYF.

The sample holds a few counts of this clonotype. The gene calls are TRBV3-1 and TRBJ1-2; 9 nucleotides align to TRBD1. With V trimmed by 4 bases and J by 6 bases, 9 bases remained unmatched. CDR3 size: 15 residues. The germline CDR1 and CDR2 sequences are LGHDT and YNNKEL (reference sequence). The CDR3 loop reads CASSPALGQGHGYTF. DNA for the CDR3: TGTGCCAGCAGCCCTGCCCTGGGACAGGGCCATGGCTACACCTTC.